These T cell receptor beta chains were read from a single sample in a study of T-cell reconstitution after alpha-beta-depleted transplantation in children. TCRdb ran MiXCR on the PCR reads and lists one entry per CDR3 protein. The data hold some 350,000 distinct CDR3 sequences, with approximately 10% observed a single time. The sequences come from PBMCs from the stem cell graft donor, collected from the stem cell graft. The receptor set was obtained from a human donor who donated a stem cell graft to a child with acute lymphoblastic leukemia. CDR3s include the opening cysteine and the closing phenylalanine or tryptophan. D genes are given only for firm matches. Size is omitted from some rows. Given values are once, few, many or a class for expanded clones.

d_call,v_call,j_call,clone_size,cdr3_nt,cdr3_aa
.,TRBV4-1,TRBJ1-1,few,TGCGCCAGCAGCCAAGATTGGACTGAAGCTTTCTTT,CASSQDWTEAFF
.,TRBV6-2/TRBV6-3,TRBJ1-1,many,TGTGCCAGCAGTTACCCATCGGGACGGACGAACACTGAAGCTTTCTTT,CASSYPSGRTNTEAFF
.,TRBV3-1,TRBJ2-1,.,TGTGCCAGCAGCCAAGTTCGGGCGCCGGGGGAGCAGTTCTTC,CASSQVRAPGEQFF
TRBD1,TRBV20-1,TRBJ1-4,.,TGCAGTGCTAGACAGCATCAGGGGGCAGAGGAAAAACTGTTTTTT,CSARQHQGAEEKLFF
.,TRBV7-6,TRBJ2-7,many,TGTGCCAGCAGCTTGGATTTGATGAGTTACGAGCAGTACTTC,CASSLDLMSYEQYF
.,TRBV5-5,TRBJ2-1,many,TGTGCCAGCAGCTTGGAACAGGTCAGCTCCTACAATGAGCAGTTCTTC,CASSLEQVSSYNEQFF
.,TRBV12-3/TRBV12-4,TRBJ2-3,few,TGTGCCAGCAGTTTAAGGGGGGGAGAAGATACGCAGTATTTT,CASSLRGGEDTQYF
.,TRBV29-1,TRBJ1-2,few,TGCAGCGTTGAAGGCAGTGGCTACACCTTC,CSVEGSGYTF
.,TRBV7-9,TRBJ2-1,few,TGTGCCAGCAGCGCCGGCCGCAATGAGCAGTTCTTC,CASSAGRNEQFF
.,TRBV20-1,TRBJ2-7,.,TGCAGTGCTAGAGATTTTGACAGCGGATTATACGAGCAGTACTTC,CSARDFDSGLYEQYF
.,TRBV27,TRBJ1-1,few,TGTGCCAGCAGTTTAAGCCCAGGGTCGGGTACTGAAGCTTTCTTT,CASSLSPGSGTEAFF
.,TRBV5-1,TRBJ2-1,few,TGCGCCAGCAGCTTGAGAGCTCCGACCTCCTACAATGAGCAGTTCTTC,CASSLRAPTSYNEQFF
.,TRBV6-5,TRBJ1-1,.,TGTGCCAGCAGTTACTTCCGGGGGGCGCGCACTGAAGCTTTCTTT,CASSYFRGARTEAFF
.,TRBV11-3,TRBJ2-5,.,TGTGCCAGCAGCCCCGCGGAGGAAGAGACCCAGTACTTC,CASSPAEEETQYF
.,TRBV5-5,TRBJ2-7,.,TGTGCCAGCAGCTTGACGGGGCAGGGGTTGCACGAGCAGTACTTC,CASSLTGQGLHEQYF
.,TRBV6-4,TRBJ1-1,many,TGTGCCAGCAGTGACGAGGGCGGCACTGAAGCTTTCTTT,CASSDEGGTEAFF
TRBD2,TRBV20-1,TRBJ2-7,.,TGCAGTGCCAAACCGACTAGCGGGGTCGGCGAGCAGTACTTC,CSAKPTSGVGEQYF
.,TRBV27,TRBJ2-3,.,TGTGCCAGCAGAATAACCTCCGCGGAGTCTAGCACAGATACGCAGTATTTT,CASRITSAESSTDTQYF
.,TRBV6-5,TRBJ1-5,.,TGTGCCAGCAGTTACCAGCTCGGGGATAATCAGCCCCAGCATTTT,CASSYQLGDNQPQHF
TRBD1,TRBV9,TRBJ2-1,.,TGTGCCAGCAGCCCTCGGGCGGGACAGGGGGGGGTCTACAATGAGCAGTTCTTC,CASSPRAGQGGVYNEQFF
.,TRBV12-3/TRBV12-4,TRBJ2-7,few,TGTGCCAGCAGAGACCCGGACGGTAGCTCCTACGAGCAGTACTTC,CASRDPDGSSYEQYF
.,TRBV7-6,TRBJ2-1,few,TGTGCCAGCAGCTTTGCCCCCCCTAGTCCTGGCGGCTACAATGAGCAGTTCTTC,CASSFAPPSPGGYNEQFF
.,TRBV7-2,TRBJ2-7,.,TGTGCCAGCAGCTTAGCCAAGGGGGGTAGTTACGAGCAGTACTTC,CASSLAKGGSYEQYF
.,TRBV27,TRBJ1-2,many,TGTGCCAGCAGTTCCCCATCACAGGGCCGCTATGGCTACACCTTC,CASSSPSQGRYGYTF
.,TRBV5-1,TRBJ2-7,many,TGCGCCAGCAGCTTGGCTCCGGACTACTACGAGCAGTACTTC,CASSLAPDYYEQYF
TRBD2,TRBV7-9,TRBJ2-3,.,TGTGCCAGCAGCTTATCACTAGCGGGAGAATTTGATACGCAGTATTTT,CASSLSLAGEFDTQYF
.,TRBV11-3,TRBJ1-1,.,TGTGCCAGCAGTGGCGGGGCCACTGAAGCTTTCTTT,CASSGGATEAFF
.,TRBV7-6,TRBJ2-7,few,TGTGCCAGCAGCTCACAGGGTTCCTACGAGCAGTACTTC,CASSSQGSYEQYF
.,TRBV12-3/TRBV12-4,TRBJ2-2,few,TGTGCCAGCGGCATCAGGGCGGGATCGAACACCGGGGAGCTGTTTTTT,CASGIRAGSNTGELFF
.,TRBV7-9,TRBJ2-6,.,TGTGCCAGCAGCTTAGTCCGGTCTGGGGCCAACGTCCTGACTTTC,CASSLVRSGANVLTF
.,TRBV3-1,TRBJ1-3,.,TGTGCCAGCAGCCCTTCGACAGGCTCTTACTCTGGAAACACCATATATTTT,CASSPSTGSYSGNTIYF
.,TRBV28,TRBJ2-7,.,TGTGCCAGCAACGACCCCGGGACACCGGCCGACGAGCAGTACTTC,CASNDPGTPADEQYF